These 18 T cell receptor beta chains were all obtained from the same sample, sequenced in a study of blood T cell repertoires in COVID-19. The protocol was immunoSEQ multiplex PCR, while the TCRdb copy is restricted to in-frame clones and leaves out a portion. The data show roughly 200,000 clones, roughly 80% seen once. The sample consisted of peripheral blood. The receptors stem from a man aged 50-60 years who had recovered from COVID-19.

The genes are TRBV28 and TRBJ1-2; unclear D gene. CDR3 length: 15 residues. V was pared by 2 bases and J by 2 bases, with 12 bases between. CDR1 is MDHEN and CDR2 is SYDVKM in the germline V gene. CDR3: CASSLGSGFNYGYTF. The CDR3 nucleotides read TGTGCCAGCAGTTTAGGTTCGGGGTTCAACTATGGCTACACCTTC.

The V gene is TRBV7-2, the J gene TRBJ2-1, with unresolved D. Germline CDR1 is SGHTA and CDR2 is FQGNSA. The CDR3 spans 11 residues. Deletions cut 2 bases from V and 15 bases from J, with 11 bases between. DNA for the CDR3: TGTGCCAGCAGCTTAACGGGTCTTGGGTTCTTC. The encoded protein is CASSLTGLGFF.

V gene TRBV5-1 combines with J gene TRBJ1-1; D is uncertain. The CDR3 is made up of 14 amino acids. Trimming took 6 bases from V and 2 from J, leaving 14 bases between them. Germline V lookup: CDR1 SGHRS, CDR2 YFSETQ. The CDR3 region has the DNA TGCGCCAGCATTGGGAGCGGTGGTAACACTGAAGCTTTCTTT. Its protein is CASIGSGGNTEAFF.

The chain joins TRBV29-1 to TRBJ1-1; D is perhaps TRBD1 (6 bases). The germline V gene has CDR1 SQVTM and CDR2 ANQGSEA. The CDR3 is 14 residues long. Trimming left V 3 bases short and J 3 bases short, with 14 bases between. For the CDR3, the DNA is TGCAGCGTTGATTACCAGGGGATCTACACTGAAGCTTTCTTT. Residues: CSVDYQGIYTEAFF.

This clone was seen repeatedly, ten times or more. The rearrangement joins TRBV10-3 to TRBJ1-5; 12 bases fit TRBD1. Germline loops: CDR1 ENHRY, CDR2 SYGVKD. The V segment lost 6 bases and the J segment 7 bases; nucleotides outside the gene matches: 7. There are 15 residues in the CDR3. The chain's CDR3 is CAISSGTGGEQPQHF. In DNA, the CDR3 is TGTGCCATCAGCAGCGGGACAGGGGGCGAGCAGCCCCAGCATTTT.

In this sample, this clone turned up a few times. The rearrangement links TRBV27 to TRBJ2-2, with D possibly TRBD1 on 5 matching bases. This CDR3 region has 16 residues. Germline V lookup: CDR1 MNHEY, CDR2 SMNVEV (reference sequence). V lost 3 bases and J lost 0, with 11 bases in between. The DNA for the CDR3 is TGTGCCAGCAGTTTCTCTGGGGCAGCGAACACCGGGGAGCTGTTTTTT. Translating gives CASSFSGAANTGELFF.

The chain recombines TRBV30 with TRBJ1-6; D unresolved. V lost 2 bases and J 8 bases, leaving 10 bases between the germline ends. Per the germline V gene, CDR1 is GTSNPN and CDR2 is SVGIG (reference sequence). The CDR3 consists of 13 residues. CDR3 nucleotides: TGTGCCTGGAGTACCTCGCGGGATTCACCCCTCCACTTT. This translates into CAWSTSRDSPLHF. The full variable domain, in which reference TRBV30 and TRBJ1-6 provide the parts outside the CDR3, is SQTIHQWPATLVQPVGSPLSLECTVEGTSNPNLYWYRQAAGRGLQLLFYSVGIGQISSEVPQNLSASRPQDRQFILSSKKLLLSDSGFYLCAWSTSRDSPLHFGNGTRLTVT.

J is TRBJ1-5 and V is TRBV30, with 8 bases matching TRBD1. The CDR3 is 13 amino acids. The J segment lost 3 bases and the V segment lost 5 bases, leaving 3 bases of the junction unmatched. Germline V gives CDR1 GTSNPN, CDR2 SVGIG (reference sequence). The CDR3 here is CAWQTGDNQPQHF. In nucleotides, the CDR3 is TGTGCCTGGCAGACAGGGGACAATCAGCCCCAGCATTTT.

This clone has only a few counts. V usage is TRBV29-1 and J usage is TRBJ1-1; no definite D call. Germline assignment: CDR1 SQVTM and CDR2 ANQGSEA. Trimming shortened V by 6 bases and J by 5 bases, and 13 bases separated the two germline ends. The CDR3 runs to 12 residues. The CDR3 protein is CSVGWTGTEAFF. The CDR3 DNA follows: TGCAGCGTAGGTTGGACGGGGACTGAAGCTTTCTTT.

This chain uses TRBV9 with TRBJ2-6; 10 positions match TRBD1. Germline CDR1 is SGDLS and CDR2 is YYNGEE. The trim removed 0 bases at V and 13 bases at J, leaving 4 bases unmatched. The CDR3 covers 14 residues. The CDR3 DNA reads TGTGCCAGCAGCGTAGGACGGACAGGGGGGGTCCTGACTTTC. It encodes CASSVGRTGGVLTF.

J is TRBJ1-4 and V is TRBV30; 10 bases are shared with TRBD1. Trimming removed 1 base from V and 6 bases from J; junction bases left unmatched: 2. The CDR3 is 14 residues long. CDR1 and CDR2 (germline): GTSNPN, SVGIG (reference sequence). CDR3 loop: CAWSGGTGDEKLFF. For the CDR3, the DNA is TGTGCCTGGAGTGGTGGGACAGGGGATGAAAAACTGTTTTTT.

The gene calls are TRBV6-1 and TRBJ2-7; 7 bases map to TRBD2. In germline, CDR1 is MNHNS, CDR2 SASEGT. CDR3 length: 17 residues. After removal of 0 bases from V and 2 bases from J, the junction contained 10 bases not matched to a gene. CDR3 amino acids: CASSEAGGFGSPYEQYF. CDR3 DNA: TGTGCCAGCAGTGAAGCCGGGGGGTTCGGGAGCCCCTACGAGCAGTACTTC.

The chain uses TRBV25-1 and TRBJ1-2, with a weak D call TRBD1 (5 bases). In germline, CDR1 is MGHDK, CDR2 SYGVNS. The ends were cut back, 6 bases at V and 4 bases at J, with 15 bases in the middle. This CDR3 spans 14 amino acids. The DNA for the CDR3 is TGTGCCAGCAGCCCCCTAGGCGGGACCTATGGCTACACCTTC. This sequence encodes CASSPLGGTYGYTF.

This clone occurred a few times. This chain connects TRBV7-3 to TRBJ2-1; 13 bases match TRBD2. Germline V gene sequence: CDR1 SGHTA, CDR2 FQGTGA. J lost 8 bases, V lost 5 bases, and 6 bases had no gene match. The CDR3 has 15 amino acids. The CDR3 DNA sequence: TGTGCCAGCAGCCCCGGGACTAGCGGGAAGGATGAGCAGTTCTTC. Translation: CASSPGTSGKDEQFF.

The chain carries TRBV11-3 and TRBJ2-5, with unresolved D. CDR1 SGHNT and CDR2 YENEEA come from the germline V gene. The CDR3 is 13 amino acids. Trimming pared 5 bases from V and 2 bases from J, leaving 9 bases between. The CDR3 DNA sequence: TGTGCCAGCAGCCCTAGAAATCAAGAGACCCAGTACTTC. It yields the protein CASSPRNQETQYF. The variable domain in full, with the rest retrieved from reference TRBV11-3 and TRBJ2-5, is EAGVVQSPRYKIIEKKQPVAFWCNPISGHNTLYWYLQNLGQGPELLIRYENEEAVDDSQLPKDRFSAERLKGVDSTLKIQPAELGDSAVYLCASSPRNQETQYFGPGTRLLVL.

The CDR3 spells CASSQAQREWGEQFF. The CDR3 coding sequence is TGTGCCAGCAGCCAGGCCCAGCGGGAGTGGGGTGAGCAGTTCTTC. The chain is built from TRBV14 and TRBJ2-1; 8 nucleotides agree with TRBD2. Per the germline V gene, CDR1 is SGHDN and CDR2 is FVKESK. The CDR3 runs 15 residues. The J segment lost 9 bases and the V segment lost 3 bases, leaving 10 bases of the junction unmatched.

The rearrangement joins TRBV6-5 to TRBJ1-2; perhaps TRBD1 as D (6 bases). The CDR3 covers 13 residues. CDR1 and CDR2 (germline): MNHEY, SVGAGI. V dropped 3 bases and J dropped 11 bases, with 16 bases sitting between them. The CDR3 coding sequence is TGTGCCAGCAGTTATTATGGGACACCGATATACACCTTC. Amino acids: CASSYYGTPIYTF.

This chain uses TRBV7-8 with TRBJ2-3; D is undetermined. Germline V gives CDR1 SGHVS, CDR2 FQNEAQ. The CDR3 runs 13 residues. Trimming left V 5 bases short and J 5 bases short, with 11 bases between. For the CDR3, the DNA is TGTGCCAGCAGCCAGACACTGGGAGATACGCAGTATTTT. It is translated as CASSQTLGDTQYF.